These 17 T cell receptor beta chains were sequenced from one sample in a study of OX40 agonist ivuxolimab in advanced cancers. Using immunoSEQ multiplex PCR, the repertoire was profiled, and TCRdb retains in-frame clones only, with some absent. The table has roughly 49,000 clones, around nine tenths seen once. Sequences were derived from CD4+ or CD8+ T cells sorted from blood, sampled in a trial of the OX40 agonist ivuxolimab. Receptors originate from an adult with an advanced solid tumor such as melanoma, head and neck, liver or kidney cancer.

The chain has TRBV6-6 and TRBJ1-1, with D perhaps TRBD1 (6 bases). The CDR3 has 16 residues. The V gene lost 0 bases and the J gene lost 5 bases, with 16 bases spanning the gap. The germline CDR1 and CDR2 sequences are MNHNY and SVGAGI (reference sequence). This CDR3 reads CASSYSGTPYSTEAFF. The CDR3 region has the DNA TGTGCCAGCAGTTACTCCGGGACACCCTATTCGACTGAAGCTTTCTTT.

The chain employs TRBV9 and TRBJ2-3; TRBD2 aligns across 8 bases. The CDR3 length is 17 residues. Trimming took 0 bases from V and 1 from J; bases not matched to a gene: 7. CDR1 and CDR2 (germline): SGDLS, YYNGEE. The CDR3 nucleotides read TGTGCCAGCAGCGTAGACTCGCGGGGGGCACGCACAGATACGCAGTATTTT. This translates into CASSVDSRGARTDTQYF.

The genes are TRBV28 and TRBJ2-4; 7 bases line up with TRBD1. This CDR3 region has 14 residues. The V gene end was trimmed by 5 bases and the J gene end by 6 bases; junction bases not matched to a gene: 7. Germline V CDR1 and CDR2: MDHEN, SYDVKM. The CDR3: CASSPPGQRNIQYF. Here the CDR3 DNA reads TGTGCCAGCAGTCCACCGGGACAGAGAAACATTCAGTACTTC.

This clone was picked up a small number of times. DNA of the CDR3: TGCGCCAGCAGCCAAATAGTTGGCTACACCTTC. Translated: CASSQIVGYTF. The genes are TRBV4-1 and TRBJ1-2; D not resolved. V lost 2 bases and J lost 7, with 5 bases in between. Germline CDR1 reads MGHRA; CDR2 reads YSYEKL. The CDR3 is made up of 11 amino acids.

This clone appeared a single time. This chain links TRBV28 with TRBJ2-5, with D possibly being TRBD1 (7 bases). The V end lost 6 bases, the J end lost 4 bases, and 9 bases lay between the germline ends. This CDR3 has 12 residues. In germline, CDR1 is MDHEN, CDR2 SYDVKM. For the CDR3, the DNA is TGTGCCAGCAGGCAGGGGGGAGAGACCCAGTACTTC. This codes for CASRQGGETQYF.

This chain connects TRBV2 to TRBJ2-7; possibly TRBD2 for D (5 bases). Germline CDR1 SNHLY, CDR2 FYNNEI. The V gene lost 1 base and the J gene lost 7 bases, with 17 bases spanning the gap. This CDR3 has 15 residues. The CDR3 coding sequence is TGTGCCAGCAGTGAAGGTGGACTCTGGTCGAGGGAGCAGTACTTC. Translation: CASSEGGLWSREQYF.

This chain connects TRBV5-6 to TRBJ1-5; 7 nucleotides line up with TRBD1. The CDR3 totals 17 residues. Germline V lookup: CDR1 SGHDT, CDR2 YYEEEE. With 4 bases clipped from V and 3 bases from J, the junction kept 13 bases outside the gene matches. This CDR3 is CASSTYRGPGFNQPQHF. The CDR3 DNA follows: TGTGCCAGCAGCACCTACAGGGGACCTGGATTCAATCAGCCCCAGCATTTT. Together with reference TRBV5-6 and TRBJ1-5, the CDR3 gives the full variable domain: DAGVTQSPTHLIKTRGQQVTLRCSPKSGHDTVSWYQQALGQGPQFIFQYYEEEERQRGNFPDRFSGHQFPNYSSELNVNALLLGDSALYLCASSTYRGPGFNQPQHFGDGTRLSIL.

The chain employs TRBV27 and TRBJ1-4; TRBD1 agrees at 8 bases. CDR1 is MNHEY, CDR2 SMNVEV, per germline (reference sequence). This CDR3 contains 14 residues. With V trimmed by 4 bases and J by 7 bases, 5 bases remained unmatched. The CDR3, as DNA: TGTGCCAGCAGTTCCTTGGACAGGGCTGAAAAACTGTTTTTT. Its translation is CASSSLDRAEKLFF.

The chain uses TRBV30 and TRBJ1-2; D might be TRBD1 (5 bases). Per the germline V gene, CDR1 is GTSNPN and CDR2 is SVGIG (reference sequence). CDR3 length: 15 residues. V shed 5 bases and J shed 4 bases, with 20 bases lying between them. CDR3 DNA sequence: TGTGCCTGGGACCCTGATCGGGGGGGACCCTATGGCTACACCTTC. Amino acids: CAWDPDRGGPYGYTF.

This CDR3 is CASSPGPIYNSPLHF. The CDR3 nucleotides are TGTGCCAGTAGTCCGGGCCCTATCTATAATTCACCCCTCCACTTT. The chain combines TRBV19 with TRBJ1-6; D is uncertain. V was trimmed by 5 bases and J by 3 bases, leaving 11 bases between them. Germline loops: CDR1 LNHDA, CDR2 SQIVND (reference sequence). The CDR3 runs to 15 residues.

This chain connects TRBV19 to TRBJ1-1; D may be TRBD1 (6 bases). CDR3 size: 13 residues. V was clipped by 9 bases and J by 1 base, with 12 bases between them. Germline CDR1 is LNHDA and CDR2 is SQIVND (reference sequence). The DNA for the CDR3 is TGTGCCAGCCGCGTACAGGGGAACACTGAAGCTTTCTTT. It translates to CASRVQGNTEAFF. The full variable domain, its missing parts supplied by reference TRBV19 and TRBJ1-1, is DGGITQSPKYLFRKEGQNVTLSCEQNLNHDAMYWYRQDPGQGLRLIYYSQIVNDFQKGDIAEGYSVSREKKESFPLTVTSAQKNPTAFYLCASRVQGNTEAFFGQGTRLTVV.

J is TRBJ2-2 and V is TRBV6-1, with D unresolved. The CDR3 is 13 amino acids. V dropped 5 bases and J dropped 4 bases, with 8 bases sitting between them. CDR1 is MNHNS, CDR2 SASEGT, per germline. CDR3 nucleotides: TGTGCCAGCAGTTTTATGAGCACCGGGGAGCTGTTTTTT. Its translation is CASSFMSTGELFF.

V usage is TRBV7-2 and J usage is TRBJ2-1; 10 positions match TRBD2. The CDR3 has 18 residues. V was pared by 5 bases and J by 10 bases, with 20 bases of the junction left unmatched. The V gene's germline CDR1 is SGHTA and CDR2 FQGNSA. The CDR3 is CASSLRAGGPGFPQEQFF. For the CDR3, the DNA is TGTGCCAGCAGCCTCCGAGCGGGGGGGCCTGGTTTCCCTCAAGAGCAGTTCTTC. Together with reference TRBV7-2 and TRBJ2-1, the CDR3 gives the full variable domain: GAGVSQSPSNKVTEKGKDVELRCDPISGHTALYWYRQSLGQGLEFLIYFQGNSAPDKSGLPSDRFSAERTGGSVSTLTIQRTQQEDSAVYLCASSLRAGGPGFPQEQFFGPGTRLTVL.

The chain combines TRBV6-1 with TRBJ2-5; 10 bases align to TRBD2. Looked up from germline, CDR1 is MNHNS and CDR2 is SASEGT. The V segment lost 6 bases and the J segment 0 bases; nucleotides outside the gene matches: 4. The CDR3 sequence is 15 residues long. The CDR3 sequence is CASRDSGGYQETQYF. CDR3 nucleotide sequence: TGTGCCAGCAGAGATAGCGGGGGGTACCAAGAGACCCAGTACTTC.

J is TRBJ2-7 and V is TRBV2; 9 nucleotides align to TRBD1. This CDR3 comprises 18 residues. V lost 5 bases and J lost 7; bases outside the gene matches: 21. The germline CDR1 and CDR2 sequences are SNHLY and FYNNEI. The CDR3 DNA follows: TGTGCCAGCAGTAACTCTCTCCAGACAGGGGGTGGGATCGGGGAGCAGTACTTC. Protein sequence: CASSNSLQTGGGIGEQYF.

The chain has TRBV7-3 and TRBJ2-1; TRBD2 aligns across 10 bases. V lost 1 base, J lost 9 bases, and 9 bases stayed unmatched. This CDR3 region has 16 residues. Germline V gives CDR1 SGHTA, CDR2 FQGTGA. The CDR3 sequence: CASSLMSSGSGGEQFF. The CDR3 coding sequence is TGTGCCAGCAGCTTAATGTCTAGCGGGAGTGGTGGTGAGCAGTTCTTC.

The chain is built from TRBV19 and TRBJ1-4; unclear D gene. The CDR3 extends over 13 amino acids. Germline V gene data show CDR1 as LNHDA and CDR2 as SQIVND (reference sequence). V lost 6 bases and J lost 4, with 9 bases in between. CDR3 sequence reads: CASRGHINEKLFF. The CDR3 DNA follows: TGTGCCAGTAGAGGGCACATTAATGAAAAACTGTTTTTT.